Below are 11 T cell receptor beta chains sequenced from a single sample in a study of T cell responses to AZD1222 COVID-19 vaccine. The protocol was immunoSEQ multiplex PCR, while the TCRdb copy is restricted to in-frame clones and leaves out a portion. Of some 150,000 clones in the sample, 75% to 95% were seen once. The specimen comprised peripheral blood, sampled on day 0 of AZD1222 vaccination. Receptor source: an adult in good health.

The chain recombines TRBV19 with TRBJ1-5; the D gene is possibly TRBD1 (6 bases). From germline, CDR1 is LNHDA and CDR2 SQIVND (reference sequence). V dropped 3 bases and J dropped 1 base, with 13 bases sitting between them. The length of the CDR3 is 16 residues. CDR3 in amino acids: CASSIPTGLSNQPQHF. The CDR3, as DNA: TGTGCCAGTAGTATCCCGACAGGCTTAAGCAATCAGCCCCAGCATTTT.

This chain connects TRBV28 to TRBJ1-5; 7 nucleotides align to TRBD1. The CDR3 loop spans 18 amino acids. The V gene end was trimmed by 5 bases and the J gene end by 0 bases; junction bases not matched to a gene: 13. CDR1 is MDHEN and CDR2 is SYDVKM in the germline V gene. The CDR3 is CASSLMGQNIISNQPQHF. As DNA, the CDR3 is TGTGCCAGCAGTCTTATGGGACAGAATATAATTAGCAATCAGCCCCAGCATTTT.

CDR3 sequence (DNA): TGTGCCATCAGTGGCCCCGCCGCTAGCGGGAGCCACGAGCAGTACTTC. As protein: CAISGPAASGSHEQYF. The chain couples TRBV10-3 to TRBJ2-7; 10 nucleotides line up with TRBD2. The CDR3 spans 16 residues. With 4 bases clipped from V and 5 bases from J, the junction kept 11 bases outside the gene matches. Germline V gene sequence: CDR1 ENHRY, CDR2 SYGVKD.

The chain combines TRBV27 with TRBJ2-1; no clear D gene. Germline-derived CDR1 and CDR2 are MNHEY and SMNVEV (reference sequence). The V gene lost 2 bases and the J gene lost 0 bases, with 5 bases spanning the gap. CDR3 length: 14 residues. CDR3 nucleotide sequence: TGTGCCAGCAGTTTAACAGCCTCCTACAATGAGCAGTTCTTC. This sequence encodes CASSLTASYNEQFF.

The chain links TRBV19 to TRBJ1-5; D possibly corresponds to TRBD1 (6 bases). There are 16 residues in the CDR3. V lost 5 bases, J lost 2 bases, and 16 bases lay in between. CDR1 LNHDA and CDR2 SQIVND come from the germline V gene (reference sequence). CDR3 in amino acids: CASSAEGGGGNQPQHF. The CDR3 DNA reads TGTGCCAGTAGTGCTGAGGGGGGCGGAGGCAATCAGCCCCAGCATTTT. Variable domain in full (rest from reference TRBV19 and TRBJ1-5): DGGITQSPKYLFRKEGQNVTLSCEQNLNHDAMYWYRQDPGQGLRLIYYSQIVNDFQKGDIAEGYSVSREKKESFPLTVTSAQKNPTAFYLCASSAEGGGGNQPQHFGDGTRLSIL.

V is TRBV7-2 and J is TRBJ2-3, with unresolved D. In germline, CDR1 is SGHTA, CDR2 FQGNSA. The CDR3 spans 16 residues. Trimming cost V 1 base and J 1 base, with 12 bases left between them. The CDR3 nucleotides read TGTGCCAGCAGCTTAGTTTTGGGCGGTGGCACAGATACGCAGTATTTT. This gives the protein CASSLVLGGGTDTQYF.

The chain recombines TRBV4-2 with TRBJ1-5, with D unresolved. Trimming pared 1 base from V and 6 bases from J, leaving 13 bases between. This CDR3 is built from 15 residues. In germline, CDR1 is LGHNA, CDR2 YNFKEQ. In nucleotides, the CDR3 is TGTGCCAGCAGCCAAGGTCCGGAGAAGTTTCAGCCCCAGCATTTT. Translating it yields CASSQGPEKFQPQHF.

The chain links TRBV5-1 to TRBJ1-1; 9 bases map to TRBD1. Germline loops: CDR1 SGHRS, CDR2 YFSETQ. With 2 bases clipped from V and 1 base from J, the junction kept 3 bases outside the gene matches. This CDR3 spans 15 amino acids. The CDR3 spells CASSFGDRENTEAFF. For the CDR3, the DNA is TGCGCCAGCAGCTTTGGGGACAGGGAGAACACTGAAGCTTTCTTT.

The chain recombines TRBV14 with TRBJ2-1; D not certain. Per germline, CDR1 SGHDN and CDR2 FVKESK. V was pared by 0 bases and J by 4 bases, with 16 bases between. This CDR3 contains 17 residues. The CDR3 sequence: CASSQESDGLEYNEQFF. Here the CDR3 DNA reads TGTGCCAGCAGCCAAGAATCGGACGGGTTGGAGTACAATGAGCAGTTCTTC.

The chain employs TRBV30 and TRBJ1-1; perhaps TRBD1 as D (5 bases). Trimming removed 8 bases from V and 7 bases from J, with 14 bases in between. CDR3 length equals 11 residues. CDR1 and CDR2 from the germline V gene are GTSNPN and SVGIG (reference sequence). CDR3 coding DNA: TGTGCCAGCAGGGCCCTCCTTGAAGCTTTCTTT. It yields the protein CASRALLEAFF.

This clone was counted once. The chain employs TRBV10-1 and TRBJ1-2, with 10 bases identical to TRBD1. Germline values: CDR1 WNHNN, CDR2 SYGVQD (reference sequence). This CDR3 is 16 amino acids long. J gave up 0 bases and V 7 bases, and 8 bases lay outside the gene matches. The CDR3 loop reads CASNGTGVYSNYGYTF. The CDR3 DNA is TGCGCCAGCAACGGGACAGGGGTGTATTCTAACTATGGCTACACCTTC.